Listed below are T cell receptor beta chains from one sample, sequenced in a study of response to subunit inactivated influenza vaccine. TCRdb reanalysed the RT-PCR reads using MiXCR and keeps one entry per CDR3 protein. Of about 570,000 distinct CDR3 sequences listed, over 9% are singletons. The sample was also linked to a second study, of T cells expressing NK-cell markers.

Sample: PBMCs from blood, taken on the day of vaccination. Receptor source: a man over 45 who received an inactivated influenza vaccine. Both conserved end residues are part of each CDR3. The order of the fields is J gene, clone size, V gene, D gene, CDR3 protein, CDR3 DNA. The D gene is left open where the match is weak. Size tells how often a clone was seen (once, few, many) or the class of an expanded clone, and some rows leave it out.

TRBJ2-5	.	TRBV7-3	.	CASSYRYQETQYF	TGTGCCAGCAGCTACCGGTACCAAGAGACCCAGTACTTC
TRBJ2-5	few	TRBV11-1	.	CASSLRQIQETQYF	TGTGCCAGCAGCTTACGGCAGATACAAGAGACCCAGTACTTC
TRBJ2-2	.	TRBV9	.	CASSVAPGAGGELFF	TGTGCCAGCAGCGTAGCCCCAGGGGCGGGCGGGGAGCTGTTTTTT
TRBJ2-1	many	TRBV6-1	TRBD1	CASSLLDRTYNEQFF	TGTGCCAGCAGCCTCCTGGACAGGACATACAATGAGCAGTTCTTC
TRBJ1-6	.	TRBV12-3/TRBV12-4	.	CASSPTGQSPLHF	TGTGCCAGCAGTCCTACAGGGCAGTCACCCCTCCACTTT
TRBJ2-7	.	TRBV29-1	TRBD1	CSVEEGTLRTGGLRRWEQYF	TGCAGCGTTGAAGAAGGAACACTTAGGACAGGGGGCTTAAGGAGGTGGGAGCAGTACTTC
TRBJ2-4	.	TRBV11-1	TRBD2	CASSPSGVAGAGKNIQYF	TGTGCCAGCAGCCCCTCTGGGGTAGCGGGAGCGGGCAAAAACATTCAGTACTTC
TRBJ1-2	many	TRBV12-3/TRBV12-4	.	CASSRQSYYGYTF	TGTGCCAGCAGTCGACAGAGCTACTATGGCTACACCTTC
TRBJ2-3	.	TRBV7-6	.	CASSRLGGRGTDTQYF	TGTGCCAGCAGCCGTTTGGGGGGCCGGGGCACAGATACGCAGTATTTT
TRBJ1-5	few	TRBV4-3	.	CASSQDLLNSNQPQHF	TGCGCCAGCAGCCAAGATCTTCTGAATAGCAATCAGCCCCAGCATTTT
TRBJ2-1	few	TRBV9	.	CASSKGRGGSYNEQFF	TGTGCCAGCAGTAAAGGAAGGGGGGGCTCCTACAATGAGCAGTTCTTC
TRBJ1-1	few	TRBV12-3/TRBV12-4	TRBD1	CASSLARTGTEAFF	TGTGCCAGCAGTTTAGCGCGGACAGGCACTGAAGCTTTCTTT
TRBJ1-4	few	TRBV7-8	.	CASSLDGPWGEKLFF	TGTGCCAGCAGCTTAGATGGACCGTGGGGTGAAAAACTGTTTTTT
TRBJ2-3	.	TRBV24-1	.	CATSDLTKGDTQYF	TGTGCCACCAGTGATTTAACCAAAGGAGATACGCAGTATTTT
TRBJ2-4	.	TRBV7-2	.	CASSLTWGLVAKNIQYF	TGTGCCAGCAGCTTAACTTGGGGCCTCGTAGCCAAAAACATTCAGTACTTC
TRBJ1-5	many	TRBV6-2/TRBV6-3	.	CASSYTRGERRSTSNQPQHF	TGTGCCAGCAGTTACACAAGAGGGGAGCGGAGGTCGACAAGCAATCAGCCCCAGCATTTT
TRBJ2-1	few	TRBV4-1	TRBD2	CASSQDGTSGGRNEQFF	TGCGCCAGCAGCCAAGACGGGACTAGCGGGGGTCGCAATGAGCAGTTCTTC